This T cell receptor beta chain was obtained from a study of blood T cell repertoires in COVID-19. Study summary: The United States, Italy and Spain supplied acute and convalescent COVID-19 samples.

The CDR3 spans 15 residues. CDR1 is MNHEY and CDR2 is SMNVEV in the germline V gene (reference sequence). TCRdb keeps only in-frame clones here, not all; method: immunoSEQ multiplex PCR. The data show approximately 130,000 clones, approximately 85% seen once. Turning to this clone: Germline is not matched at one junction end, which may reflect a read error.

The receptor was derived from a human donor in a cohort sampled during active COVID-19. J is TRBJ1-5 and V is TRBV27; D is unclear. The sequencing sample was made of peripheral blood. CDR3: CVSSLSASSNQPQHF. Here the CDR3 DNA reads TGTGTCAGCAGTTTATCGGCCTCTAGCAATCAGCCCCAGCATTTT.